Reported below is one T cell receptor beta chain. Original data processing: How many nucleated cells were present was estimated from reference gene primer amplification. The table came from immunoSEQ multiplex PCR; TCRdb's copy has only in-frame clones and leaves some out. Clone size and V and J calls were adopted from that table, with D and trimming inferred from the DNA. The data hold fewer than 35,000 clones, with 82% observed a single time. The sample is drawn from a study of blood T cell repertoires in COVID-19. Overall study context: Samples of COVID-19 (acute and convalescent) were obtained from the United States, Italy and Spain. Sources were T cells, B-cell-depleted T cells, or PBMCs; the material itself was cDNA or gDNA.

The CDR3 is 14 residues long. The germline V gene encodes CDR1 MDHEN and CDR2 SYDVKM. The V gene end was trimmed by 3 bases and the J gene end by 7 bases; junction bases not matched to a gene: 4. Sequencing was carried out using peripheral blood. The source is a man at least 80 years old with active or convalescent COVID-19. The chain couples TRBV28 to TRBJ2-7; 12 nucleotides agree with TRBD2. The CDR3 DNA reads as TGTGCCAGCAGTTTCATCCTAGCGGGAGGGGAGCAGTACTTC. Its translation: CASSFILAGGEQYF. Based on the CDR3 plus reference TRBV28 and TRBJ2-7, the full variable domain is DVKVTQSSRYLVKRTGEKVFLECVQDMDHENMFWYRQDPGLGLRLIYFSYDVKMKEKGDIPEGYSVSREKKERFSLILESASTNQTSMYLCASSFILAGGEQYFGPGTRLTVT.